The TCR beta chain under discussion was sequenced for a study of early T cells in non-severe SARS-CoV-2 infection. This clonotype came up many times. Antigen specificity is unknown. Unique molecular identifiers were attached to individual cDNA molecules. From the 5' RACE reads, TCRdb called clonotypes with MiXCR, one entry per CDR3 protein. The table shows over 55,000 distinct CDR3 sequences, with 10% occurring only once. The CDR3 loop spans 16 amino acids. V lost 5 bases and J lost 4, with 17 bases in between. CDR1 and CDR2 (germline): SGHVS, FQNEAQ. Study-wide findings and caveats: VDJdb-based matching was biased toward anti-spike CD8 responses and missed private and CD4 specificities.

The TCR originated in an adult who was a healthcare worker with PCR-confirmed SARS-CoV-2 infection or an uninfected control (not recorded which). Sequences were obtained from whole blood. V gene TRBV7-8 combines with J gene TRBJ2-2; D possibly corresponds to TRBD1 (5 bases). The CDR3 reads CASSLNPGKATGELFF. CDR3 DNA: TGTGCCAGCAGCCTCAATCCAGGGAAAGCCACCGGGGAGCTGTTTTTT.